This record covers a single T cell receptor (beta chain). Its antigen remains unidentified. Primers: 60 Vbeta forward and 13 Jbeta reverse. Profiling relied on immunoSEQ multiplex PCR, and the TCRdb table lists in-frame clones only, not all of them. The table shows roughly 93,000 clones, with more than 60% occurring only once. CDR1 is MDHEN and CDR2 is SYDVKM in the germline V gene. The CDR3 covers 15 residues. V lost 5 bases and J lost 0; bases outside the gene matches: 7. The sample comes from a study of cytomegalovirus exposure and HLA in healthy donors. The study's findings and limits: Presence/absence analyses assumed roughly uniform sequencing depth across donors.

Sequenced material: PBMCs. This clonotype was obtained from a young man in good health and CMV-seropositive. This chain links TRBV28 with TRBJ2-7, with 7 bases aligning to TRBD1. The CDR3 DNA follows: TGTGCCAGCAGTGGCAGGGACAGTTACTCCTACGAGCAGTACTTC. As protein: CASSGRDSYSYEQYF.